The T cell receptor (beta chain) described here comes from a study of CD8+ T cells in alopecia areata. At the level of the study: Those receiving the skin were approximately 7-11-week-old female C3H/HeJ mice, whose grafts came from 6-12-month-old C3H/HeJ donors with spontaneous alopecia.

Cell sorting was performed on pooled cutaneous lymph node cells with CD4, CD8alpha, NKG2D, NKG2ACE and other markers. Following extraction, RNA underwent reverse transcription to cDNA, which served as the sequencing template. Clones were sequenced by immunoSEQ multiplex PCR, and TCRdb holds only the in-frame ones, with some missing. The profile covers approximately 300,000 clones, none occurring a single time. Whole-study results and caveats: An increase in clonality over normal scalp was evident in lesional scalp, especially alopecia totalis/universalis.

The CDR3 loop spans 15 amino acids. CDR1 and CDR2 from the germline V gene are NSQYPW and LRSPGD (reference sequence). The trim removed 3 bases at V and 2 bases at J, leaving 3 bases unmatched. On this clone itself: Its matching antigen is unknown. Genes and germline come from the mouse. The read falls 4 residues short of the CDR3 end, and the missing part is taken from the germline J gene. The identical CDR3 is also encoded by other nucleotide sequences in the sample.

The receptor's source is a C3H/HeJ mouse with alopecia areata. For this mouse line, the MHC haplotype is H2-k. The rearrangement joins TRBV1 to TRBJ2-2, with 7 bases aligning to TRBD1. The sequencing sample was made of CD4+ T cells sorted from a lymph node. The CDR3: CTCSAPGQNTGQLYF. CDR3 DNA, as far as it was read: TGCACCTGCAGTGCGCCGGGACAGAACACCGGG.